The text below deals with one T cell receptor beta chain. This CDR3 is 14 amino acids long. Germline V gives CDR1 SEHNR, CDR2 FQNEAQ (reference sequence). This record belongs to a study of follicular helper T cells after annual influenza vaccination. This table comes from immunoSEQ multiplex PCR, and its TCRdb copy is limited to in-frame clones, with some not included. The sample lists about 5,800 clones, 75% to 85% occurring once. Regarding time point: 2015-2016 season, pre-vaccination. The receptor was derived from an adult who received the influenza vaccine. This sequence joins TRBV7-9 and TRBJ1-2; 11 nucleotides line up with TRBD1. Here the sequenced sample was CXCR5+ CD38- circulating T follicular helper cells from blood, taken on the day of influenza vaccination. The subset: circulating Tfh, non-naive CD4+CXCR5+PD-1+ (ICOS+CD38+ or ICOS-CD38-). CDR3 nucleotide sequence: TGTGCAACAGCGGGACAGGGGGGTAGCTATGGCTACACCTTC. Translating it yields CATAGQGGSYGYTF.